This note documents a single T cell receptor (beta chain) sequence. This sample is drawn from a study of cytomegalovirus exposure and HLA in healthy donors. The data were produced by immunoSEQ multiplex PCR, yet TCRdb's version contains in-frame clones alone and is incomplete. This table holds approximately 220,000 clones, more than 75% found once. Germline CDR1 is SGHRS and CDR2 is YFSETQ. With 6 bases removed from V and 2 bases from J, the gap between germline ends came to 16 bases. The CDR3 has 15 residues. This sequence was found in a man in his late teens or twenties in good health and CMV-seronegative. The rearrangement links TRBV5-1 to TRBJ2-3; maybe TRBD1 (6 bases). What was sequenced was PBMCs. CDR3 sequence reads: CASMETGQVTDTQYF. For the CDR3, the DNA is TGCGCCAGCATGGAAACAGGGCAGGTCACAGATACGCAGTATTTT.